Following are 30 T cell receptor beta chains from one sample sequenced in a study of PD-1 blockade in classical Hodgkin lymphoma. TCRdb's table, derived via immunoSEQ multiplex PCR, lists solely in-frame clones and lacks some. This sample has about 30,000 clones, with over 75% found just once. Autologous stem cell transplantation was followed by relapse in every patient, and brentuximab vedotin exposure varied. Out of thawed PBMCs, magnetic negative selection purified CD4+ T cells. Sequencing was performed on CD4+ T cells from blood, taken at baseline. These receptor sequences come from a human donor with classical Hodgkin lymphoma.

The chain uses TRBV5-1 and TRBJ1-2; 8 bases map to TRBD1. The CDR3 covers 14 residues. Germline-derived CDR1 and CDR2 are SGHRS and YFSETQ. The J segment lost 4 bases and the V segment lost 3 bases, leaving 5 bases of the junction unmatched. This chain's CDR3 is CASSSGTGIYGYTF. DNA of the CDR3: TGCGCCAGCAGCTCCGGGACAGGCATCTATGGCTACACCTTC. Together with reference TRBV5-1 and TRBJ1-2, the CDR3 gives the full variable domain: KAGVTQTPRYLIKTRGQQVTLSCSPISGHRSVSWYQQTPGQGLQFLFEYFSETQRNKGNFPGRFSGRQFSNSRSEMNVSTLELGDSALYLCASSSGTGIYGYTFGSGTRLTVV.

The chain uses TRBV28 and TRBJ1-2; D remains ambiguous. The ends were cut back, 7 bases at V and 3 bases at J, with 18 bases in the middle. Germline CDR1 and CDR2: MDHEN and SYDVKM. CDR3 length equals 15 residues. CDR3 DNA: TGTGCCAGCAACTTTGGGAGGTCGCCCGACTATGGCTACACCTTC. It encodes CASNFGRSPDYGYTF.

The chain employs TRBV18 and TRBJ2-7; 9 bases fit TRBD1. The CDR3 totals 15 residues. The V gene end was trimmed by 4 bases and the J gene end by 2 bases; junction bases not matched to a gene: 6. The germline V gene has CDR1 KGHSH and CDR2 LQKENI. The DNA of the CDR3 is TGTGCCAGCTCACTACGGACAGGGGACCCCTACGAGCAGTACTTC. Its protein product is CASSLRTGDPYEQYF. Variable domain in full (rest from reference TRBV18 and TRBJ2-7): NAGVMQNPRHLVRRRGQEARLRCSPMKGHSHVYWYRQLPEEGLKFMVYLQKENIIDESGMPKERFSAEFPKEGPSILRIQQVVRGDSAAYFCASSLRTGDPYEQYFGPGTRLTVT.

This chain links TRBV4-1 with TRBJ1-4; D may be TRBD1 (5 bases). CDR3 length: 17 amino acids. In germline, CDR1 is MGHRA, CDR2 YSYEKL. Trimming left V 0 bases short and J 0 bases short, with 11 bases between. CDR3 nucleotides: TGCGCCAGCAGCCAAGATCGGGGGTATACAACTAATGAAAAACTGTTTTTT. Translation gives CASSQDRGYTTNEKLFF.

The table lists this clone with a count of one. CDR3 loop: CASSRGRTIYEQYF. Written as DNA, the CDR3 is TGTGCCAGCAGCAGGGGACGGACGATCTACGAGCAGTACTTC. The rearrangement joins TRBV5-5 to TRBJ2-7; D may match TRBD1 or TRBD2 (5 bases each). V lost 4 bases to trimming and J lost 3 bases, with 14 bases between them. CDR1 SGHKS and CDR2 YYEKEE come from the germline V gene (reference sequence). There are 14 residues in the CDR3.

This rearrangement joins TRBV4-3 to TRBJ2-7; D remains unclear. In germline, CDR1 is LGHNA, CDR2 YSLEER. CDR3 length: 17 residues. V was clipped by 0 bases and J by 2 bases, with 17 bases between them. The CDR3 nucleotides are TGCGCCAGCAGCCAAGATTTGGCAGGCGGCGACACCTACGAGCAGTACTTC. This codes for CASSQDLAGGDTYEQYF.

This clone was seen a single time. This rearrangement joins TRBV18 to TRBJ2-5; unclear D gene. From germline, CDR1 is KGHSH and CDR2 LQKENI. This CDR3 contains 12 residues. With 3 bases removed from V and 7 bases from J, the gap between germline ends came to 9 bases. This CDR3 is CASSPTEATQYF. The CDR3 DNA reads as TGTGCCAGCTCACCCACCGAGGCGACCCAGTACTTC.

The rearrangement uses TRBV5-1 and TRBJ2-7, with a weak D call TRBD2 (5 bases). This CDR3 is 14 amino acids long. Trimming cost V 4 bases and J 3 bases, with 14 bases left between them. The germline V gene has CDR1 SGHRS and CDR2 YFSETQ. In nucleotides, the CDR3 is TGCGCCAGCAGCCGCCCAGCGGCAAACTACGAGCAGTACTTC. Its translation is CASSRPAANYEQYF.

This clone was seen a single time. The chain is built from TRBV19 and TRBJ2-2, with 7 bases that match TRBD2. The CDR3 is 15 residues long. Germline V gene data show CDR1 as LNHDA and CDR2 as SQIVND (reference sequence). Trimming removed 6 bases from V and 2 bases from J; junction bases left unmatched: 6. This chain's CDR3 is CASRTAGLNTGELFF. In DNA form, the CDR3 reads TGTGCCAGTAGGACAGCGGGACTTAACACCGGGGAGCTGTTTTTT.

V gene TRBV2 combines with J gene TRBJ2-7; possibly TRBD1 for D (6 bases). Germline-derived CDR1 and CDR2 are SNHLY and FYNNEI. CDR3 length equals 12 residues. The V gene lost 9 bases and the J gene lost 2 bases, with 11 bases spanning the gap. Here the CDR3 reads CASRDTTYEQYF. CDR3 nucleotides: TGTGCCAGTAGGGACACAACCTACGAGCAGTACTTC.

The V and J genes are TRBV27 and TRBJ2-1; TRBD2 matches 13 bases. Unmatched junction bases numbered 4, after V lost 0 bases and J lost 5 bases. Germline loops: CDR1 MNHEY, CDR2 SMNVEV (reference sequence). This CDR3 comprises 17 residues. The CDR3 sequence: CASSLSRGTSGNNEQFF. In DNA form, the CDR3 reads TGTGCCAGCAGTTTATCAAGAGGGACTAGCGGGAACAATGAGCAGTTCTTC.

The rearrangement links TRBV4-2 to TRBJ2-1, with D perhaps matching TRBD2 (6 bases). Germline CDR1 reads LGHNA; CDR2 reads YNFKEQ. This CDR3 is built from 16 residues. Trimming removed 1 base from V and 6 bases from J, with 16 bases in between. In nucleotides, the CDR3 is TGTGCCAGCAGCCAAGTCCTAGCGACCCTCGGCAATGAGCAGTTCTTC. Its translation is CASSQVLATLGNEQFF.

The chain joins TRBV10-3 to TRBJ1-1; D perhaps matches TRBD1 (6 bases). CDR1 is ENHRY and CDR2 is SYGVKD in the germline V gene. This CDR3 is built from 15 residues. Between the trimmed V and J ends, which lost 0 bases and 4 bases, there was a span of 12 bases. This CDR3 reads CAISESGRGGTEAFF. CDR3 bases: TGTGCCATCAGTGAGTCTGGGCGAGGGGGCACTGAAGCTTTCTTT.

V gene TRBV29-1 combines with J gene TRBJ2-2, with TRBD1 as a possible D gene (5 bases). Germline assignment: CDR1 SQVTM and CDR2 ANQGSEA. CDR3 length: 12 amino acids. Trimming removed 0 bases from V and 17 bases from J, with 16 bases in between. CDR3 nucleotide sequence: TGCAGCGTTGAAGATGTAACAGGAGAATCTTTTTTT. Protein: CSVEDVTGESFF.

This sequence joins TRBV12-5 and TRBJ1-4; D uncertain. The V gene's germline CDR1 is LGHNT and CDR2 FRNRAP. CDR3 length equals 14 residues. The V end was cut by 6 bases, the J end by 0 bases, with 8 bases between. CDR3 DNA: TGTGCTAGTGGGACGGGAGCAACTAATGAAAAACTGTTTTTT. It is translated as CASGTGATNEKLFF.

This chain connects TRBV10-2 to TRBJ1-4, with 8 nucleotides matching TRBD1. This CDR3 is 19 amino acids long. From germline, CDR1 is WSHSY and CDR2 SAAADI. Unmatched junction bases numbered 9, after V lost 0 bases and J lost 0 bases. Here the CDR3 reads CASSESMDRVRATNEKLFF. In DNA form, the CDR3 reads TGCGCCAGCAGTGAGTCGATGGACAGGGTTAGGGCAACTAATGAAAAACTGTTTTTT.

The chain has TRBV6-6 and TRBJ1-3; D is possibly TRBD1 (6 bases). The CDR3 length is 15 residues. With 0 bases removed from V and 3 bases from J, the gap between germline ends came to 9 bases. Germline V gene sequence: CDR1 MNHNY, CDR2 SVGAGI (reference sequence). CDR3 amino acids: CASSYSKGVGNTIYF. The CDR3 bases are TGTGCCAGCAGTTACTCGAAGGGGGTTGGAAACACCATATATTTT.

This clone showed up just once. The CDR3 loop is CASSFQAGVPDTQYF. The CDR3 DNA reads as TGTGCCAGCAGCTTTCAAGCGGGAGTTCCAGATACGCAGTATTTT. This chain joins TRBV11-3 and TRBJ2-3, with 8 bases identical to TRBD2. This CDR3 comprises 15 residues. Germline V gene sequence: CDR1 SGHNT, CDR2 YENEEA. Trimming took 3 bases from V and 4 from J; bases not matched to a gene: 6. The whole variable domain, remainder taken from reference TRBV11-3 and TRBJ2-3, is EAGVVQSPRYKIIEKKQPVAFWCNPISGHNTLYWYLQNLGQGPELLIRYENEEAVDDSQLPKDRFSAERLKGVDSTLKIQPAELGDSAVYLCASSFQAGVPDTQYFGPGTRLTVL.

This chain joins TRBV7-9 and TRBJ1-6, with D perhaps matching TRBD1 (6 bases). The CDR3 contains 14 residues. CDR1 and CDR2 from the germline V gene are SEHNR and FQNEAQ (reference sequence). Trimming removed 6 bases from V and 5 bases from J, with 11 bases in between. The chain's CDR3 is CASRQQGNNSPLHF. CDR3 nucleotides: TGTGCCAGCAGACAACAGGGCAATAATTCACCCCTCCACTTT.

The J gene is TRBJ2-7, the V gene TRBV6-5, with D possibly TRBD2 on 6 matching bases. The CDR3 contains 15 residues. Germline CDR1 MNHEY, CDR2 SVGAGI. V shed 6 bases and J shed 3 bases, with 18 bases lying between them. The CDR3 sequence is CASSLTRGTHYEQYF. In DNA, the CDR3 is TGTGCCAGCAGCCTAACCCGGGGGACCCACTACGAGCAGTACTTC.

Only one count was recorded for this clone. This chain uses TRBV28 with TRBJ2-7; perhaps D is TRBD1 or TRBD2 (6 bases each). CDR3 length: 15 amino acids. Trimming took off 5 bases at V and 2 bases at J, with 16 bases between the two ends. Per germline, CDR1 MDHEN and CDR2 SYDVKM. The CDR3 sequence is CASSPLGGPAYEQYF. The CDR3, as DNA: TGTGCCAGCAGTCCATTAGGGGGGCCGGCCTACGAGCAGTACTTC.

The CDR3 sequence is CAWQVGYGIRNTIYF. The CDR3 DNA reads as TGTGCCTGGCAAGTGGGGTACGGGATACGGAACACCATATATTTT. The chain links TRBV30 to TRBJ1-3; D call uncertain. The V end was cut by 5 bases, the J end by 7 bases, with 21 bases between. The CDR3 totals 15 residues. Germline V gives CDR1 GTSNPN, CDR2 SVGIG (reference sequence).

The chain uses TRBV6-5 and TRBJ1-2; weak D call: TRBD1 (5 bases). The germline V gene encodes CDR1 MNHEY and CDR2 SVGAGI. The CDR3 contains 14 residues. Between the trimmed V and J ends, which lost 7 bases and 4 bases, there was a span of 16 bases. The DNA of the CDR3 is TGTGCCAGCAAGCCGGGATGGGACGCCTATGGCTACACCTTC. As protein: CASKPGWDAYGYTF.

V is TRBV10-2 and J is TRBJ2-3; D unresolved. The CDR3 sequence is 13 residues long. V was pared by 2 bases and J by 6 bases, with 9 bases between. Germline V gives CDR1 WSHSY, CDR2 SAAADI. The CDR3 nucleotides are TGCGCCAGCAGTGAGCCGGCTTGGGATACGCAGTATTTT. This sequence encodes CASSEPAWDTQYF.

The CDR3, as DNA: TGTGCCAGCTCACCCGCGGGGGCAGGGGGAGATTACAATGAGCAGTTCTTC. Translating it yields CASSPAGAGGDYNEQFF. The genes are TRBV18 and TRBJ2-1; D assignment may be TRBD1 or TRBD2 (7 bases each). The CDR3 length is 17 residues. The V end was cut by 3 bases, the J end by 4 bases, with 19 bases between. The germline CDR1 and CDR2 sequences are KGHSH and LQKENI.

J is TRBJ2-1 and V is TRBV23-1; TRBD2 matches 11 bases. TRBV23-1 is recorded as an ORF, its role being uncertain. Losses at the gene ends were 7 bases for V and 2 bases for J; bases not matched to a gene: 7. The CDR3 length is 16 residues. For the CDR3, the DNA is TGCGCCAGCATTCGCCCACTAGCGGGAGCCTACAATGAGCAGTTCTTC. Encoded protein: CASIRPLAGAYNEQFF.

The chain uses TRBV5-6 and TRBJ2-7; D uncertain. The CDR3 is made up of 15 amino acids. Trimming removed 3 bases at V and 6 bases at J, with 19 bases between. Germline V gene lookup returns CDR1 SGHDT and CDR2 YYEEEE. The CDR3 bases are TGTGCCAGCAGCTGGATGAGGCTCTCCACGGGCGAGCAGTACTTC. It encodes CASSWMRLSTGEQYF.

The chain uses TRBV11-3 and TRBJ1-1, with D unresolved. CDR3 length: 13 amino acids. Trimming removed 0 bases at V and 0 bases at J, with 2 bases between. Germline loops: CDR1 SGHNT, CDR2 YENEEA. The CDR3 region has the DNA TGTGCCAGCAGCTTAGATCTGAACACTGAAGCTTTCTTT. Encoded protein: CASSLDLNTEAFF. The full variable domain, in which reference TRBV11-3 and TRBJ1-1 provide the parts outside the CDR3, is EAGVVQSPRYKIIEKKQPVAFWCNPISGHNTLYWYLQNLGQGPELLIRYENEEAVDDSQLPKDRFSAERLKGVDSTLKIQPAELGDSAVYLCASSLDLNTEAFFGQGTRLTVV.

In its sample, this clone was seen once. The V gene is TRBV4-3, the J gene TRBJ2-7; 7 bases fit TRBD2. V dropped 5 bases and J dropped 8; count of bases not matched to a gene: 9. The CDR3 sequence is 13 residues long. The germline CDR1 and CDR2 sequences are LGHNA and YSLEER. The CDR3 region is CASSGAGENKQYF. In nucleotides, the CDR3 is TGCGCCAGCAGCGGGGCGGGAGAAAACAAGCAGTACTTC.

The gene calls are TRBV29-1 and TRBJ1-5; 7 nucleotides agree with TRBD1. The CDR3 length is 14 residues. Germline values: CDR1 SQVTM, CDR2 ANQGSEA. Germline trimming cut 4 bases from V and 6 bases from J; bases unmatched to any gene: 9. In nucleotides, the CDR3 is TGCAGCGTTGTCGCAGGGGGGGGAGGTCAGCCCCAGCATTTT. This gives the protein CSVVAGGGGQPQHF.